The sample holds one count of the clone carrying this T cell receptor (beta chain). Antigen: not known. Germline V lookup: CDR1 MNHEY, CDR2 SMNVEV (reference sequence). V lost 2 bases and J lost 3; bases outside the gene matches: 4. CDR3 length equals 15 residues. These data originate in a study of shared clonotypes between healthy human individuals. Study-level results: Non-shared clonotypes showed lower generation probabilities than clonotypes common to all four donors.

Repertoires were generated with immunoSEQ multiplex PCR, while TCRdb's copy carries only in-frame clones and drops some. The table shows some 500,000 clones, with approximately 95% occurring only once. V gene TRBV27 combines with J gene TRBJ2-3; 8 bases are shared with TRBD2. The TCR sequence derives from a woman under 40 in good health. Sequenced sample: naive CD4+ T cells sorted from blood. This sample's subset: CD45RA+ positively selected. CDR3 DNA sequence: TGTGCCAGCAGTTTAACGGGAGGGACAACAGATACGCAGTATTTT. Its translation: CASSLTGGTTDTQYF.